The clone carrying this TCR beta chain was seen more than once but under ten times. Trimming took off 6 bases at V and 4 bases at J, with 10 bases between the two ends. This CDR3 region has 13 residues. Germline-derived CDR1 and CDR2 are MNHEY and SMNVEV (reference sequence). From the RT-PCR reads, TCRdb called clonotypes with MiXCR, one entry per CDR3 protein. The repertoire holds around 580,000 distinct CDR3 sequences, with around 11% as singletons. The entry originates in a study of response to subunit inactivated influenza vaccine. This clonotype originated in a man aged 50-60 years who received an inactivated influenza vaccine. The rearrangement uses TRBV27 and TRBJ1-3; TRBD1 might be the D (6 bases). Sequences were derived from PBMCs from blood, sampled on the day of vaccination. CDR3 sequence: CASRRTGGNTIYF. Written as DNA, the CDR3 is TGTGCCAGCAGACGTACAGGGGGAAACACCATATATTTT.